This T cell receptor (beta chain) was identified in a study of lung T cells in sarcoidosis with Löfgren's syndrome. The overall study: In sarcoidosis, CD4+ T cells accumulate in bronchoalveolar lavage fluid. Points from the study as a whole: Multiple Löfgren's syndrome patients reportedly shared TRAV12-1 and TRBV2 CDR3 motifs, suggesting public CD4+ TCRs.

TCRdb independently ran MiXCR on the reads; one entry per CDR3 protein. This table has roughly 63,000 distinct CDR3 sequences, approximately 22% appearing once. This clonotype has a count of ten or more. Its antigen is as yet unknown. CDR1 and CDR2 (germline): DFQATT, SNEGSKA (reference sequence). With 0 bases removed from V and 0 bases from J, the gap between germline ends came to 6 bases. CDR3 length equals 14 residues. The TCR was taken from a human donor with sarcoidosis (Löfgren's syndrome or another form), or a control subject (not recorded which). The sequenced material came from CD4+ T cells from PBMCs. This chain uses TRBV20-1 with TRBJ1-3, with D uncertain. In nucleotides, the CDR3 is TGCAGTGCTAGAGATGTCAGCTCTGGAAACACCATATATTTT. It translates to CSARDVSSGNTIYF.